This T cell receptor (beta chain) came from a study of T cell repertoires in cytomegalovirus infection. This CDR3 region has 14 residues. Germline values: CDR1 SGHDN, CDR2 FVKESK. To note about this clonotype: Mismatch with germline at one junction end may stem from a read error.

TCRdb re-called the reads through MiXCR, storing one row per CDR3 protein. The sample lists about 530,000 distinct CDR3 sequences, 26% occurring once. The chain has TRBV14 and TRBJ2-2, with TRBD1 matching 9 bases. Sequenced: PBMCs. This clonotype was obtained from a human donor in good health (CMV status not recorded). Some clones in this sample may be carry-over from other donors' samples. The CDR3 loop reads CASSRRDRVYELVF. The CDR3 bases are TGTGCCAGCAGCCGTCGGGACAGGGTGTATGAGCTGGTTTTT.